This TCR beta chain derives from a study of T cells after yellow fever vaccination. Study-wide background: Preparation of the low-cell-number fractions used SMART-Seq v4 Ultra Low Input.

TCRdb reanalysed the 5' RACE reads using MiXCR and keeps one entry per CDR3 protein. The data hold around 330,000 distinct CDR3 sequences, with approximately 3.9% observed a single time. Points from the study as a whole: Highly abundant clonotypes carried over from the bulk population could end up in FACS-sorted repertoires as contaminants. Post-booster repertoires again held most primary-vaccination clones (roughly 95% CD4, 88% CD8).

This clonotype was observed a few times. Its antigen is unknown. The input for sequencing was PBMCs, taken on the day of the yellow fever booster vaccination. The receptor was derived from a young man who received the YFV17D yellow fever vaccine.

The CDR3 protein is CSAKGTGVTGELFF. The DNA of the CDR3 is TGCAGTGCAAAAGGGACAGGGGTAACCGGGGAGCTGTTTTTT. V and J are TRBV20-1 and TRBJ2-2; 10 positions match TRBD1. The CDR3 covers 14 residues. V gave up 6 bases and J gave up 5 bases; unmatched junction bases: 6. The germline V gene encodes CDR1 DFQATT and CDR2 SNEGSKA (reference sequence).